Listed below are T cell receptor beta chains from one sample, sequenced in a study of T cell repertoires in cytomegalovirus infection. TCRdb called the reads again in MiXCR, with one record for every CDR3 protein. Among about 500,000 distinct CDR3 sequences listed, around 30% were seen once. The antigens these receptors bind are not known. The sequences come from cultured PBMCs, collected from culture after CMV antigen stimulation. These receptors came from a human donor in good health (CMV status not recorded). Some clones in this sample may be carry-over from other donors' samples. Both conserved end residues are part of each CDR3. The order of the fields is D gene, V gene, clone size, J gene, CDR3 DNA, CDR3 protein. The D gene is left open where the match is weak. The size of a clone is reported for some rows only, either as once, few or many, or as a class for expanded clones.

-	TRBV19	-	TRBJ2-6	TGTGCCAGTAGTATCGGTCAGGGACTCTCTGGGGCCAACGTCCTGACTTTC	CASSIGQGLSGANVLTF
-	TRBV7-2	few	TRBJ1-2	TGTGCCAGCAGCTTTAGAACGCAGGGTTACATCTATGGCTACACCTTC	CASSFRTQGYIYGYTF
-	TRBV7-2	many	TRBJ1-5	TGTGCCAGCAGCTTAGTAGGACCTGGGAGCAATCAGCCCCAGCATTTT	CASSLVGPGSNQPQHF
-	TRBV6-1	-	TRBJ1-4	TGTGCCAGCATCCGCGGCTCGGAGGAAGAAAAACTGTTTTTT	CASIRGSEEEKLFF
TRBD2	TRBV7-9	few	TRBJ2-5	TGTGCCAGCAGCGATAGCCTAGCGGGGGTTAAGTCCCAAGAGACCCAGTACTTC	CASSDSLAGVKSQETQYF
TRBD2	TRBV11-3	-	TRBJ2-3	TGTGCCAGCAGCTTTAGGGGTAGACTAGCGGGAGTGACAGATACGCAGTATTTT	CASSFRGRLAGVTDTQYF
TRBD2	TRBV7-9	few	TRBJ2-7	TGTGCCAGCAGCTTAGGGTTTGGCGGGAGAAGGGGAACCTACGAGCAGTACTTC	CASSLGFGGRRGTYEQYF
TRBD1	TRBV7-4	-	TRBJ2-5	TGTGCCAGCAGCTCCCCCCGGGGACAGGGGCAGGGGCAAGAGACCCAGTACTTC	CASSSPRGQGQGQETQYF
-	TRBV30	-	TRBJ2-7	TGTGCTCACGGGACGGAGGTACTGAGCGAGCAGTACTTC	CAHGTEVLSEQYF
TRBD2	TRBV7-9	few	TRBJ2-5	TGTGCCAGCAGCTCATCTAGCGGGATCGAGACCCAGTACTTC	CASSSSSGIETQYF
-	TRBV7-2	many	TRBJ1-2	TGTGCCAGCAGCTTAGCGCAGGGTATAGGGGCCCTCTATGGCTACACCTTC	CASSLAQGIGALYGYTF
-	TRBV27	few	TRBJ2-7	TGTGCCAGCATGGACGGGGTCGAGCAGTACTTC	CASMDGVEQYF
-	TRBV2	-	TRBJ2-5	TGTGCCAGCAGTCCGGGAAGAGCAAACCTTTTGGGGGAGACCCAGTACTTC	CASSPGRANLLGETQYF
-	TRBV9	few	TRBJ1-6	TGTGCCAGCAGCGCCGACACGAGCTATAATTCACCCCTCCACTTT	CASSADTSYNSPLHF
-	TRBV11-1	-	TRBJ2-7	TGTGCCAGCAGCCCGCCGGATAATTACGAGCAGTACTTC	CASSPPDNYEQYF
-	TRBV20-1	once	TRBJ2-1	TGCAGTGCGACAAGGGCAGGGGAGCAGTTCTTC	CSATRAGEQFF
-	TRBV19	-	TRBJ2-1	TGTGCCAGTCGCCTCGGGGGTCTAGGAGGGTCCTACAATGAGCAGTTCTTC	CASRLGGLGGSYNEQFF
TRBD2	TRBV19	few	TRBJ2-7	TGTGCCAGTAGTATAGGGCAGACTAGCGGGATCCACGAGCAGTACTTC	CASSIGQTSGIHEQYF
-	TRBV4-2	few	TRBJ1-3	TGTGCCAGCAGCCGCAGGGGTTCTGGAAACACCATATATTTT	CASSRRGSGNTIYF
-	TRBV11-2	once	TRBJ1-1	TGTGCCAGCAGCCTAGGTTTAGGGATGAACACTGAAGCTTTCTTT	CASSLGLGMNTEAFF
-	TRBV11-2	few	TRBJ1-1	TGTGCCAGCAGCCTAGACAGAAGATCTGAAGCTTTCTTT	CASSLDRRSEAFF
-	TRBV19	few	TRBJ2-3	TGTGCCAGTAGTGCCGGGTTGAGCACAGATACGCAGTATTTT	CASSAGLSTDTQYF
TRBD2	TRBV5-6	few	TRBJ2-5	TGTGCCAGCAGCTTGATGGGACTAGCGGGAGTAGAGACCCAGTACTTC	CASSLMGLAGVETQYF
-	TRBV3-1	-	TRBJ1-2	TGTGCCAGCAGCCAAGACTCGGGCAATCTCCTGAACTATGGCTACACCTTC	CASSQDSGNLLNYGYTF
TRBD1	TRBV7-2	many	TRBJ1-4	TGTGCCAGCAGCTCTACAGGGGGTTCTAATGAAAAACTGTTTTTT	CASSSTGGSNEKLFF
-	TRBV6-6	few	TRBJ2-5	TGTGCCAGCACTTTGAAGGTTGGGGGACAAGAGACCCAGTACTTC	CASTLKVGGQETQYF
TRBD2	TRBV7-3	-	TRBJ2-1	TGTGCCAGCAGCTTCTTAGCGGGAGGGACCAACAATGAGCAGTTCTTC	CASSFLAGGTNNEQFF
TRBD2	TRBV20-1	few	TRBJ2-1	TGCAGTGCTAGAGATCGTAGGACTAGCGGGGGCTACAATGAGCAGTTCTTC	CSARDRRTSGGYNEQFF
-	TRBV7-2	few	TRBJ2-3	TGTGCCAGCAGCTTAGAGGTAGCGGTACCCACAGATACGCAGTATTTT	CASSLEVAVPTDTQYF
TRBD1	TRBV6-1	few	TRBJ1-1	TGTGCCAGCAGTCTATCAGGGGGCGCGTGGTCCCCTGAAGCTTTCTTT	CASSLSGGAWSPEAFF
-	TRBV4-1	many	TRBJ2-7	TGCGCCAGCAGCCAAGACGCGGGCATAGCCTACGAGCAGTACTTC	CASSQDAGIAYEQYF
-	TRBV4-3	few	TRBJ1-4	TGCGCCAGCAGCCAAGAAGCGGGTACCGGCGGCGAGGAGGTTGAAAAACTGTTTTTT	CASSQEAGTGGEEVEKLFF
-	TRBV5-1	once	TRBJ2-7	TGCGCCAGCAGCTTGGATCTTAGCGGCTACGAGCAGTACTTC	CASSLDLSGYEQYF
-	TRBV7-3	few	TRBJ2-1	TGTGCCAGCAGCCGTAGCGACCTTAATGAGCAGTTCTTC	CASSRSDLNEQFF
TRBD1	TRBV10-3	-	TRBJ2-3	TGTGCCGGTCGACAGGGGACGACAGATACGCAGTATTTT	CAGRQGTTDTQYF
-	TRBV19	-	TRBJ1-4	TGTGCCAGTATACCATTCGACGGGGAAAAACTGTTTTTT	CASIPFDGEKLFF
-	TRBV4-2	-	TRBJ2-5	TGTGCCAGCAGCCAACGGGACGGACCTCAAGAGACCCAGTACTTC	CASSQRDGPQETQYF
TRBD2	TRBV11-3	-	TRBJ2-2	TGTGCCAGCAGTTCCTGGACTAGCGGGGACACCGGGGAGCTGTTTTTT	CASSSWTSGDTGELFF
-	TRBV7-6	-	TRBJ1-6	TGTGCCAGCAGCTTAGGATCCATGGCGGCGTTTGGGGCCCTCCACTTT	CASSLGSMAAFGALHF